Listed below are T cell receptor beta chains from one sample, sequenced in a study of CD8 T cells in Susac syndrome. TCRdb reprocessed the immunoSEQ multiplex PCR reads via MiXCR and lists one record per CDR3 protein. The data contain 400,000 to 550,000 distinct CDR3 sequences, 75% to 90% of them seen just once; the ten biggest clones take up more than 0.09%. The sequencing input was CD8+ T cells from PBMCs. The receptors here all came from a human donor with multiple sclerosis. Both conserved end residues are part of each CDR3. D genes are given only for firm matches. Size is stated for part of the rows, as once, few or many counts, or as a class when the clone is expanded.

>TRBV11-2|TRBJ2-1|.|.
TGTGCCAGCAGCTTAGAGGGGCAAAACTCCTACAATGAGCAGTTCTTC
CASSLEGQNSYNEQFF
>TRBV7-4|TRBJ1-1|.|.
TGTGCCAGCAGTGAGGGCCCTCTTCCCTTTACTGGAGCTTTCTTT
CASSEGPLPFTGAFF
>TRBV5-8|TRBJ1-6|.|.
TGTGCCAGCAGCTGGGGCTGGCAGGCGTCCGGTTCACCCCTCCACTTT
CASSWGWQASGSPLHF
>TRBV7-7|TRBJ2-1|.|TRBD2
TGTGCTAGCAGCAAAAATCTAGCGGGGATAGACAATGAGCAGTTCTTC
CASSKNLAGIDNEQFF
>TRBV13|TRBJ2-2|.|.
TGTGCCAGCAGCTTACCCCGGAACACCGGGGAGCTGTTTTTT
CASSLPRNTGELFF
>TRBV6-5|TRBJ1-6|.|TRBD1
TGTGCCAGCACCGGGGGCACAGGGGGCCCACCCCTCCACTTT
CASTGGTGGPPLHF
>TRBV7-9|TRBJ2-7|.|.
TGTGCCAGCAGCTTCCAGGGAGTGCAGTACTTC
CASSFQGVQYF
>TRBV4-1|TRBJ2-7|.|TRBD2
TGCGCCAGCAGCCTCACAACGGGGGAGGGAGAGCAGTACTTC
CASSLTTGEGEQYF
>TRBV12-3/TRBV12-4|TRBJ1-2|.|.
TGTGCCAGCACCGCGGCGGGGCAGTTCTATGGCTACACCTTC
CASTAAGQFYGYTF
>TRBV12-3/TRBV12-4|TRBJ2-5|.|TRBD1
TGTGCCAGCAGTCTCACAGGGGGCCGTGAAGAGACCCAGTACTTC
CASSLTGGREETQYF
>TRBV7-9|TRBJ1-2|.|.
TGTGCCAGCAGCATGCCGTGGGGAAACTATGGCTACACCTTC
CASSMPWGNYGYTF
>TRBV4-2|TRBJ2-1|.|TRBD2
TGTGCCAGCAGCCAAGAAGCGGGGGGGCTCTACAATGAGCAGTTCTTC
CASSQEAGGLYNEQFF
>TRBV13|TRBJ2-5|few|.
TGTGCCAGCAGCCACCCGGCTGAGACCCAGTACTTC
CASSHPAETQYF
>TRBV18|TRBJ2-1|.|.
TGTGCCAGCTCAGAACTAGCATCTGAGCAGTTCTTC
CASSELASEQFF
>TRBV29-1|TRBJ2-1|few|.
TGCAGCGTGTCACCCTCAAACCCCAACAATGAGCAGTTCTTC
CSVSPSNPNNEQFF
>TRBV2|TRBJ1-5|once|.
TGTGCCAGCGTGCGGGACACCAATCAGCCCCAGCATTTT
CASVRDTNQPQHF
>TRBV27|TRBJ2-6|.|.
TGTGCCAGCAGTTTATATTCAGAGGAGATCTCTGGGGCCAACGTCCTGACTTTC
CASSLYSEEISGANVLTF
>TRBV5-1|TRBJ1-1|.|.
TGCGCCAGCAGTTCCGGACCGGCCGTGACTGAAGCTTTCTTT
CASSSGPAVTEAFF
>TRBV27|TRBJ2-3|.|TRBD2
TGTGCCAGCAGTTTTCGAGTCGCGGGGGGTTCAGATACGCAGTATTTT
CASSFRVAGGSDTQYF
>TRBV5-6|TRBJ1-2|.|.
TGTGCCAGCAGCTTGGGAGTGGGGGATCATGGCTACACCTTC
CASSLGVGDHGYTF